These 7 T cell receptor beta chains were sequenced from one sample in a study of T cell responses to AZD1222 COVID-19 vaccine. Generated by immunoSEQ multiplex PCR, the TCRdb table keeps only in-frame clones and is missing some. Among about 200,000 clones listed, about 94% were seen once. The specimen comprised peripheral blood, sampled 28 days after the second AZD1222 dose. Receptors were obtained from an adult who received the AZD1222 COVID-19 vaccine.

The V gene is TRBV10-3, the J gene TRBJ1-6; 7 bases are a match to TRBD1. Germline CDR1 ENHRY, CDR2 SYGVKD. The CDR3 contains 12 residues. V dropped 11 bases and J dropped 6; count of bases not matched to a gene: 4. Written as DNA, the CDR3 is TGTGCCGCAAGACAGGGTAATTCACCCCTCCACTTT. Protein sequence: CAARQGNSPLHF.

The V call is TRBV7-8, the J call TRBJ2-7, with 10 bases fitting TRBD1. Germline V gives CDR1 SGHVS, CDR2 FQNEAQ. V dropped 4 bases and J dropped 3; count of bases not matched to a gene: 3. The CDR3 spans 14 residues. CDR3 protein: CASSSGTGVYEQYF. The CDR3 DNA reads TGTGCCAGCAGCTCCGGGACAGGGGTCTACGAGCAGTACTTC.

The V gene is TRBV10-3, the J gene TRBJ2-7; D is perhaps TRBD1 or TRBD2 (5 bases each). CDR1 is ENHRY and CDR2 is SYGVKD in the germline V gene. This CDR3 comprises 13 residues. The germline V and J ends were trimmed by 6 bases and 8 bases, with 17 bases remaining between them. CDR3 residues: CAISRDGDGQQYF. CDR3 coding DNA: TGTGCCATCAGCCGGGACGGGGACGGGCAGCAGTACTTC.

The V gene is TRBV5-1, the J gene TRBJ1-6; 8 bases map to TRBD1. The CDR3 contains 16 residues. Unmatched junction bases numbered 13, after V lost 4 bases and J lost 10 bases. The V gene's germline CDR1 is SGHRS and CDR2 YFSETQ. As DNA, the CDR3 is TGCGCCAGCAGCCCAACCGGACAGGGTGGGTGGTCACCCCTCCACTTT. It translates to CASSPTGQGGWSPLHF. Full variable domain (outside the CDR3, taken from reference TRBV5-1 and TRBJ1-6): KAGVTQTPRYLIKTRGQQVTLSCSPISGHRSVSWYQQTPGQGLQFLFEYFSETQRNKGNFPGRFSGRQFSNSRSEMNVSTLELGDSALYLCASSPTGQGGWSPLHFGNGTRLTVT.

This sequence joins TRBV6-5 and TRBJ2-4, with D uncertain. Germline V gives CDR1 MNHEY, CDR2 SVGAGI. The CDR3 contains 15 residues. V was pared by 5 bases and J by 0 bases, with 11 bases between. CDR3 nucleotide sequence: TGTGCCAGCAGTCTAGGATCCCTAGCCAAAAACATTCAGTACTTC. Its protein is CASSLGSLAKNIQYF.

The CDR3 nucleotides read TGTGCCAGCAGCCGTGGGGACAGGGTAGTTGGCGAGCAGTACTTC. This sequence encodes CASSRGDRVVGEQYF. The chain has TRBV7-9 and TRBJ2-7; 9 nucleotides align to TRBD1. Germline V gene data show CDR1 as SEHNR and CDR2 as FQNEAQ (reference sequence). V dropped 5 bases and J dropped 6; count of bases not matched to a gene: 11. This CDR3 is built from 15 residues.

V and J are TRBV12-3 or TRBV12-4 and TRBJ1-1, with a possible D match to TRBD1 (5 bases). The V and J ends lost 5 bases and 8 bases respectively, with 15 bases between them. The CDR3 is 13 residues long. CDR3 DNA: TGTGCCAGCAGTCCCAGGGAAGAACGGGAAGCTTTCTTT. Encoded protein: CASSPREEREAFF.